These 17 T cell receptor beta chains were sequenced from one sample in a study of identical twins (dated by TCRdb to 2016 to 2018). The library relied on 5' RACE. Sequencing was performed on an Illumina HiSeq 2000. TCRdb reworked the public reads: Q25 trimming with fastp, MiXCR clone assembly, productive beta chains retained. Each record represents a unique CDR3 protein, reported with the most common genes and DNA among its rows. Counted in this sample were 230,000 or so distinct CDR3 sequences; around 8% of them appeared once. The top ten constitute 3% to 3.5% of the sample. These sequences were also reported in another study, on yellow fever vaccine responses in identical twins.

The sample comprised CD8+ T cells sorted from blood. These receptors all stem from a woman aged 18 to 35 in good health.

This clonotype was detected many times. V and J are TRBV7-9 and TRBJ2-7; D tentatively reads TRBD1 or TRBD2 (6 bases each). The V end was cut by 4 bases, the J end by 7 bases, with 11 bases between. CDR3 size: 12 residues. CDR1 and CDR2 (germline): SEHNR, FQNEAQ (reference sequence). The CDR3 loop is CASSSGGREQYF. The CDR3 DNA sequence: TGTGCCAGCAGCTCCGGGGGCCGGGAGCAGTACTTC.

The rearrangement uses TRBV11-2 and TRBJ1-1, with 7 bases that match TRBD1. There are 14 residues in the CDR3. Germline V lookup: CDR1 SGHAT, CDR2 FQNNGV. Losses at the gene ends were 4 bases for V and 5 bases for J; bases not matched to a gene: 7. The CDR3 nucleotides are TGTGCCAGCAGCTCAGACAGGGCAGGGACTGAAGCTTTCTTT. It codes for CASSSDRAGTEAFF. Full variable domain (remainder filled in from reference TRBV11-2 and TRBJ1-1): EAGVAQSPRYKIIEKRQSVAFWCNPISGHATLYWYQQILGQGPKLLIQFQNNGVVDDSQLPKDRFSAERLKGVDSTLKIQPAKLEDSAVYLCASSSDRAGTEAFFGQGTRLTVV.

This clonotype was counted at least ten times. The V gene is TRBV12-3 or TRBV12-4, the J gene TRBJ1-1; 7 bases line up with TRBD1. The CDR3 spans 14 residues. V lost 0 bases, J lost 4 bases, and 2 bases stayed unmatched. The CDR3 here is CASSLAGGTTEAFF. The CDR3 region has the DNA TGTGCCAGCAGTTTAGCAGGGGGCACCACTGAAGCTTTCTTT.

With respect to this clonotype: A read error is possible here, since a much larger clone lies one base away. The chain has TRBV6-1 and TRBJ2-3; 11 bases line up with TRBD2. The CDR3 covers 14 residues. Germline CDR1 MNHNS, CDR2 SASEGT. This CDR3 reads CTSRLAGPLDTQYF. CDR3 nucleotide sequence: TGTACCAGCCGACTAGCGGGGCCCTTGGATACGCAGTATTTT.

This clonotype occurred many times. The chain couples TRBV7-6 to TRBJ1-1; D possibly corresponds to TRBD1 (6 bases). Trimming cost V 1 base and J 5 bases, with 17 bases left between them. This CDR3 has 16 amino acids. CDR1 and CDR2 (germline): SGHVS, FNYEAQ. As DNA, the CDR3 is TGTGCCAGCAGCTTAGTTCGGGGGGGCTGGATGACTGAAGCTTTCTTT. This translates into CASSLVRGGWMTEAFF.

This clonotype came up many times. This chain uses TRBV7-9 with TRBJ2-3, with 8 bases matching TRBD2. Germline V lookup: CDR1 SEHNR, CDR2 FQNEAQ (reference sequence). V lost 5 bases to trimming and J lost 11 bases; unmatched junction nucleotides: 15. The CDR3 is 15 residues long. The CDR3 spells CASSTPGTSSEEQYF. The CDR3 DNA sequence: TGTGCCAGCAGCACGCCCGGGACTAGTTCCGAAGAGCAGTATTTT.

The chain carries TRBV20-1 and TRBJ2-7; tentative D call: TRBD2 (5 bases). The germline gives CDR1 DFQATT, CDR2 SNEGSKA (reference sequence). This CDR3 region has 16 residues. V gave up 0 bases and J gave up 0 bases, with 15 bases separating them. The CDR3 here is CSARDQLDPSSYEQYF. CDR3 in DNA: TGCAGTGCTAGAGATCAACTAGATCCGAGCTCCTACGAGCAGTACTTC.

This clonotype was seen at least ten times. The chain carries TRBV27 and TRBJ1-6; a weak D match, TRBD1 (6 bases). Trimming took off 5 bases at V and 9 bases at J, with 14 bases between the two ends. This CDR3 is 14 amino acids long. CDR1 and CDR2 from the germline V gene are MNHEY and SMNVEV (reference sequence). Written as DNA, the CDR3 is TGTGCCAGCAGTCCAGGGGAATCACGTTCACCCCTCCACTTT. It specifies CASSPGESRSPLHF.

This clonotype was picked up a small number of times. The chain uses TRBV28 and TRBJ2-7; the match to TRBD2 covers 14 bases. This CDR3 has 16 amino acids. Unmatched junction bases numbered 5, after V lost 3 bases and J lost 4 bases. Germline CDR1 and CDR2: MDHEN and SYDVKM. CDR3 DNA sequence: TGTGCCAGCAGTTTGGGGACTAGCGGGGGTTGGTACGAGCAGTACTTC. Translation: CASSLGTSGGWYEQYF.

This clonotype was seen a handful of times. The chain combines TRBV4-1 with TRBJ1-1; D may be TRBD1 (6 bases). This CDR3 has 13 residues. Germline V lookup: CDR1 MGHRA, CDR2 YSYEKL. Trimming stripped 0 bases from V and 10 bases from J, with 12 bases between. The CDR3 sequence is CASSQEGAGRAFF. CDR3 DNA sequence: TGCGCCAGCAGCCAAGAGGGGGCAGGTCGAGCTTTCTTT.

The CDR3 loop is CASSQEPQGNYGYTF. DNA of the CDR3: TGTGCCAGCAGCCAAGAGCCACAGGGGAACTATGGCTACACCTTC. The V and J genes are TRBV3-1 and TRBJ1-2, with TRBD1 matching over 7 bases. V trimming: 0 bases; J trimming: 2 bases; junction bases outside the gene matches: 3. The CDR3 loop spans 15 amino acids. Germline V CDR1 and CDR2: LGHDT, YNNKEL (reference sequence). Filled out from reference TRBV3-1 and TRBJ1-2, the complete variable domain reads DTAVSQTPKYLVTQMGNDKSIKCEQNLGHDTMYWYKQDSKKFLKIMFSYNNKELIINETVPNRFSPKSPDKAHLNLHINSLELGDSAVYFCASSQEPQGNYGYTFGSGTRLTVV.

This clonotype was detected only a few times. CDR3 bases: TGTGCCAGCAGCCAGCCAGGTATGAACACTGAAGCTTTCTTT. As protein: CASSQPGMNTEAFF. V and J are TRBV3-1 and TRBJ1-1, with D uncertain. CDR1 is LGHDT and CDR2 is YNNKEL in the germline V gene (reference sequence). V gave up 3 bases and J gave up 0 bases, with 8 bases separating them. CDR3 size: 14 residues.

This clonotype has ten or more counts. CDR3 protein: CASSHRLVPNQPQHF. CDR3 bases: TGTGCCAGCAGTCATAGGCTCGTCCCTAATCAGCCCCAGCATTTT. The chain employs TRBV27 and TRBJ1-5, with D unclear. This CDR3 spans 15 amino acids. Trimming shortened V by 5 bases and J by 4 bases, and 15 bases separated the two germline ends. Germline V gene sequence: CDR1 MNHEY, CDR2 SMNVEV (reference sequence).

This clonotype was observed at least ten times. The gene calls are TRBV12-3 or TRBV12-4 and TRBJ2-1, with no clear D. The length of the CDR3 is 14 residues. V lost 0 bases, J lost 6 bases, and 9 bases lay in between. DNA for the CDR3: TGTGCCAGCAGTTTAGCGCTTCTCCGCAATGAGCAGTTCTTC. As protein: CASSLALLRNEQFF.

The chain has TRBV28 and TRBJ2-7, with D tentatively TRBD2 (5 bases). Germline CDR1 reads MDHEN; CDR2 reads SYDVKM. The CDR3 length is 14 residues. Trimming shortened V by 6 bases and J by 2 bases, and 14 bases separated the two germline ends. Here the CDR3 reads CASSTGIYTYEQYF. Written as DNA, the CDR3 is TGTGCCAGCAGCACCGGGATATACACCTACGAGCAGTACTTC.

In its sample, this clonotype was seen a few times. The CDR3 region is CASSAQGGVHEQYF. The CDR3 coding sequence is TGTGCCAGCAGCGCACAGGGAGGGGTCCACGAGCAGTACTTC. The chain recombines TRBV6-2 or TRBV6-3 with TRBJ2-7; perhaps TRBD2 as D (7 bases). The CDR3 loop spans 14 amino acids. The germline CDR1 and CDR2 sequences are MNHEY and SVGEGT. Between the trimmed V and J ends, which lost 6 bases and 5 bases, there was a span of 17 bases.

This clonotype showed up many times. The chain couples TRBV20-1 to TRBJ1-2, with 7 bases that match TRBD1. The V gene end was trimmed by 1 base and the J gene end by 2 bases; junction bases not matched to a gene: 10. The length of the CDR3 is 16 residues. The germline V gene has CDR1 DFQATT and CDR2 SNEGSKA (reference sequence). The DNA of the CDR3 is TGCAGTGCTAGAGGGGAAACGGGACAGAAGAACTATGGCTACACCTTC. Translating gives CSARGETGQKNYGYTF.